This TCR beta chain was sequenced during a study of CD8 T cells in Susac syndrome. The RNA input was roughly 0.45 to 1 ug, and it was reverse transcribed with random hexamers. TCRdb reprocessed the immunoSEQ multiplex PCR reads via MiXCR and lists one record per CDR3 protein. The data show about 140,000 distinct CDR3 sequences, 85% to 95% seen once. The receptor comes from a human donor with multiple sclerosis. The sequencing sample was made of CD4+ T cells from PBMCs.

The CDR3 loop is CASSQPVAGFSVTQYF. In DNA form, the CDR3 reads TGTGCCAGCAGCCAACCCGTCGCTGGGTTTTCGGTTACGCAGTATTTT. The V call is TRBV3-1, the J call TRBJ2-3; D is unclear. The germline V gene has CDR1 LGHDT and CDR2 YNNKEL (reference sequence). V lost 2 bases, J lost 8 bases, and 20 bases lay in between. The CDR3 sequence is 16 residues long.